The next 8 T cell receptor beta chains were all read from a single sample in a study of shared clonotypes between healthy human individuals. The method was immunoSEQ multiplex PCR; TCRdb's version includes in-frame clones alone and lacks a portion of them. This sample carries roughly 650,000 clones, more than 95% of them seen once, and the ten largest clones take around 0.06%. Specimen: naive CD4+ T cells sorted from blood. As for subset: CD45RA+ positively selected. The receptors shown here come from a woman aged 25 to 39 in good health.

This clone was seen a handful of times. V is TRBV4-2 and J is TRBJ1-1; D gene unclear. CDR3 size: 12 residues. V shed 0 bases and J shed 7 bases, with 6 bases lying between them. Germline V gives CDR1 LGHNA, CDR2 YNFKEQ. The CDR3 loop is CASSQEESEAFF. The CDR3 region has the DNA TGTGCCAGCAGCCAAGAGGAGAGTGAAGCTTTCTTT.

The V and J genes are TRBV7-2 and TRBJ2-4; TRBD1 agrees at 8 bases. From germline, CDR1 is SGHTA and CDR2 FQGNSA. The CDR3 runs 16 residues. V shed 4 bases, J shed 0 bases, and the junction held 5 bases outside the gene matches. The CDR3 reads CASSSRDRLAKNIQYF. DNA of the CDR3: TGTGCCAGCAGCTCCCGGGACAGGCTAGCCAAAAACATTCAGTACTTC.

The chain combines TRBV2 with TRBJ2-6; D gene uncertain. V was clipped by 8 bases and J by 4 bases, with 3 bases between them. The CDR3 is 11 residues long. Germline CDR1 SNHLY, CDR2 FYNNEI. The CDR3 DNA follows: TGTGCCAGCTTCGGGGCCAACGTCCTGACTTTC. Its protein is CASFGANVLTF.

This clone was observed a single time. The J gene is TRBJ1-2, the V gene TRBV6-5; 10 bases match TRBD1. J was trimmed by 8 bases and V by 4 bases; bases with no gene match: 10. Germline CDR1 MNHEY, CDR2 SVGAGI. The CDR3 is 15 amino acids. CDR3 amino acids: CASSSTLGTGAGYTF. The CDR3 DNA reads as TGTGCCAGCAGTTCCACACTCGGGACAGGGGCCGGCTACACCTTC.

In DNA form, the CDR3 reads TGCGCCAGCAGCCTGCGATGGGGGACCTCGTCCACAGATACGCAGTATTTT. This gives the protein CASSLRWGTSSTDTQYF. V and J are TRBV4-1 and TRBJ2-3; possibly TRBD1 or TRBD2 for D (5 bases each). CDR1 and CDR2 from the germline V gene are MGHRA and YSYEKL. The V and J ends lost 4 bases and 2 bases respectively, with 19 bases between them. The CDR3 has 17 residues.

This sequence joins TRBV5-1 and TRBJ2-1, with no clear D. V gave up 2 bases and J gave up 0 bases, with 9 bases separating them. Looked up from germline, CDR1 is SGHRS and CDR2 is YFSETQ. The CDR3 loop spans 15 amino acids. This CDR3 is CASSFWRSSYNEQFF. The CDR3 DNA is TGCGCCAGCAGCTTCTGGCGGAGCTCCTACAATGAGCAGTTCTTC.

The chain combines TRBV19 with TRBJ1-2; D not resolved. Germline loops: CDR1 LNHDA, CDR2 SQIVND (reference sequence). With 5 bases removed from V and 5 bases from J, the gap between germline ends came to 18 bases. There are 15 residues in the CDR3. DNA for the CDR3: TGTGCCAGTAGTCCACCGGCCCTGTTCCCTTATGGCTACACCTTC. Translation gives CASSPPALFPYGYTF.

The chain uses TRBV10-3 and TRBJ1-2; D uncertain. Germline loops: CDR1 ENHRY, CDR2 SYGVKD. The V end was cut by 8 bases, the J end by 2 bases, with 15 bases between. This CDR3 contains 14 residues. CDR3 amino acids: CAIRGTSSNYGYTF. The CDR3 region has the DNA TGTGCCATCCGGGGAACTTCTTCGAACTATGGCTACACCTTC.